What follows describes a single TCR beta chain. The antigen remains unidentified. The PCR was carried out with 60 Vbeta primers and 13 Jbeta primers. Sequencing was performed with immunoSEQ multiplex PCR; in TCRdb, only in-frame clones are kept and a portion is missing. The sample lists some 140,000 clones, around 81% seen once, with around 5.6% in the top ten. The data originate from a study of cytomegalovirus exposure and HLA in healthy donors. Study-level points and caveats: The investigators catalogued 164 TCR beta chains as cytomegalovirus-associated.

V was pared by 5 bases and J by 3 bases, with 5 bases of the junction left unmatched. This CDR3 is built from 14 residues. Germline CDR1 and CDR2: SGHRS and YFSETQ. The sequenced sample consisted of PBMCs. V usage is TRBV5-1 and J usage is TRBJ2-3, with TRBD1 matching over 8 bases. The receptor was isolated from a woman in her forties in good health and CMV-seropositive. CDR3 DNA: TGCGCCAGCAGTCTCCGGACAGGGACAGATACGCAGTATTTT. It specifies CASSLRTGTDTQYF.